Sequencing of this T cell receptor (beta chain) was carried out in a study of shared clonotypes between healthy human individuals. Study-wide results and limits: Naive subsets, compared against memory subsets, generally had larger estimated richness values. Sharing across four donors was highest in naive CD4 (around 5%) and lowest in memory CD8 (around 0.4%).

As for this clone: Its antigen remains unidentified.

The germline gives CDR1 KGHSH, CDR2 LQKENI. Trimming removed 6 bases from V and 2 bases from J, with 20 bases in between. The CDR3 has 17 amino acids. Clones were sequenced by immunoSEQ multiplex PCR, and TCRdb holds only the in-frame ones, with some missing. The sample consists of over a million clones, 96% of them appearing once. Sequenced: naive CD4+ T cells sorted from blood. This sample's subset: CD45RA+ positively selected. V is TRBV18 and J is TRBJ1-5; D unresolved. This TCR derives from a man aged 25-45 years in good health. In nucleotides, the CDR3 is TGTGCCAGCTCCCACGGGGTAGGGAGGTCGGGCAATCAGCCCCAGCATTTT. This gives the protein CASSHGVGRSGNQPQHF.